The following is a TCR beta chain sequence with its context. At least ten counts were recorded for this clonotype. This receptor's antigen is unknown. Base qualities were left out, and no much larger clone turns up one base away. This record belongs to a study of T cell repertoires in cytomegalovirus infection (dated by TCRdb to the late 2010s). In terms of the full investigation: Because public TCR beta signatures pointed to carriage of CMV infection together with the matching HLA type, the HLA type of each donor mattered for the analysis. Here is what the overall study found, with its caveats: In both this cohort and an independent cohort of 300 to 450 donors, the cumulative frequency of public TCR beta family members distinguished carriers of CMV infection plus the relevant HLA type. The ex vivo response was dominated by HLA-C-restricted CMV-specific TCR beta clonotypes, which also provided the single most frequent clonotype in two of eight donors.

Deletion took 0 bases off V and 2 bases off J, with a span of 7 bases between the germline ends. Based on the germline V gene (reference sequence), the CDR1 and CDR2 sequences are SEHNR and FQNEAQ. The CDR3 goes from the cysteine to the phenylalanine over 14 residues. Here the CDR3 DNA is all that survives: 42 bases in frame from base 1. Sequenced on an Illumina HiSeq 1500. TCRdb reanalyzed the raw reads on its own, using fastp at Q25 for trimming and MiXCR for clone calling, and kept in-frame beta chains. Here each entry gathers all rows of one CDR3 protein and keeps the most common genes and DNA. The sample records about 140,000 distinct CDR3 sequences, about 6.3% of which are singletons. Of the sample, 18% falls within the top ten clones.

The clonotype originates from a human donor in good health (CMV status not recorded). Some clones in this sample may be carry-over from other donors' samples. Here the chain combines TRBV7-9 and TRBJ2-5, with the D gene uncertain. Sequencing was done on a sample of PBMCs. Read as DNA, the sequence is TGTGCCAGCAGCTTAGCCAAGGAGCAAGAGACCCAGTACTTC. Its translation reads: CASSLAKEQETQYF.